This TCR beta chain was found in a study of human T cells and chemical hapten exposure. Study summary: Small differences in pooled library volume mainly drove the variation in TCR yields per sample. Whole-study results and caveats: Large CDR3 similarity clusters arose significantly more often from expanded TCRs than from controls.

TCRdb processed the RACE reads anew with MiXCR; each CDR3 protein has one entry. The repertoire holds 55,000 to 75,000 distinct CDR3 sequences, roughly an eighth seen once, with 2% to 3% in the top ten. V shed 7 bases and J shed 6 bases, with 13 bases lying between them. Germline V gene lookup returns CDR1 MNHEY and CDR2 SVGEGT. The CDR3 spans 12 residues. The time point: patch test 3, about 24 weeks after DPC sensitization. Treatment: therapeutic diphenylcyclopropenone sensitization with weekly scalp DPC. The study drew its donors from alopecia patients who were 18 to 70 years old and suitable for DPC. From whole blood left unfractionated, total RNA was extracted. Many counts were recorded for this clonotype. Its cognate antigen is unknown.

The chain combines TRBV6-2 or TRBV6-3 with TRBJ2-7, with no clear D. This TCR was recovered from a man aged 25-45 years with alopecia areata. Some clones in this sample may be carry-over from other donors' samples. Material: whole blood, obtained in connection with sensitization to the hapten diphenylcyclopropenone (DPC). CDR3 amino acids: CASTLGVTEQYF. CDR3 sequence (DNA): TGTGCCAGCACCCTGGGTGTGACCGAGCAGTACTTC.